The clone carrying this TCR beta chain appeared a few times. Its antigen is unknown. Sequencing was designed to attain a depth spanning 1 in 200,000 to 1 in 1 million T cells. Some clones are missing from TCRdb's copy, which holds only in-frame ones; the method was immunoSEQ multiplex PCR. The table lists about 330,000 clones, roughly 70% of them singletons. This CDR3 comprises 14 residues. V lost 3 bases and J 5 bases, leaving 12 bases between the germline ends. Germline CDR1 SGHNT, CDR2 YYREEE (reference sequence). The data were obtained in a study of cytotoxic CD8 clonotypes in ibrutinib-treated CLL. Findings and caveats of the study: Treatment saw public clonotypes, which were uncommon, either contract or stay stable. Clonality showed a rise at ibrutinib response that reversed toward baseline at progression.

This TCR derives from a human donor with chronic lymphocytic leukemia. This rearrangement joins TRBV5-4 to TRBJ1-5; D not certain. The specimen comprised PBMCs, sampled after 36 months of ibrutinib treatment. CDR3 nucleotide sequence: TGTGCCAGCAGCTCTAACCTAGAGGATCAGCCCCAGCATTTT. This gives the protein CASSSNLEDQPQHF.